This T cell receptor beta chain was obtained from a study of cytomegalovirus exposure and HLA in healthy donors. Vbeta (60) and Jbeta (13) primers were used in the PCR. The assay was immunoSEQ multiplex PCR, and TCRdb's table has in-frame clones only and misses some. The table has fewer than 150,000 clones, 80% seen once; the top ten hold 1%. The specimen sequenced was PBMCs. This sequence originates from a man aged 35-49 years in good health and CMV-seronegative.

The CDR3 DNA is TGTGCAGCCCGACTAGCGGGGGGGGATACGCAGTATTTT. This gives the protein CAARLAGGDTQYF. V and J are TRBV27 and TRBJ2-3; 14 nucleotides align to TRBD2. Per germline, CDR1 MNHEY and CDR2 SMNVEV (reference sequence). This CDR3 is 13 amino acids long.